The count of the clone carrying this T cell receptor beta chain is one. Here immunoSEQ multiplex PCR was the method, and the copy in TCRdb shows in-frame clones only, minus some. The table records some 160,000 clones, more than 80% of them present only once. The data belong to a study of blood T cell repertoires in COVID-19. Study-level background: Acute and convalescent COVID-19 specimens originated in the United States, Italy and Spain. In each case, the material was cDNA or gDNA derived from T cells, B-cell-depleted T cells, or PBMCs.

Trimming took 4 bases from V and 0 from J, leaving 7 bases between them. Per the germline V gene, CDR1 is SNHLY and CDR2 is FYNNEI. CDR3 length: 13 amino acids. Sequenced input: peripheral blood. J is TRBJ2-7 and V is TRBV2, with D unclear. The TCR originated in a man in his 60s with acute or convalescent COVID-19. CDR3 region: CASSGRSSYEQYF. The CDR3 DNA is TGTGCCAGCAGTGGTAGGAGCTCCTACGAGCAGTACTTC.